This entry concerns a single T cell receptor beta chain. Its antigen has not been determined. No base quality information exists; no much larger clone differs at one position. The library was made by RT-PCR. Sequencing instrument: NextSeq 550. TCRdb's own reprocessing of the public reads used fastp at Q25 and MiXCR and kept productive beta chains. Each record represents a unique CDR3 protein, reported with the most common genes and DNA among its rows. The sample has 25,000 or so distinct CDR3 sequences on record, around 30% of them singletons. The top ten constitute more than 45% of the sample. The sample comes from a study of patients and donors after allogeneic stem cell transplantation (dated by TCRdb to 2020 to 2022). V is clipped by 6 bases and J by 2 bases, and the sequence between their germline boundaries is 12 bases long. The CDR3 spans 14 residues, from the cysteine through the phenylalanine. Only the CDR3 portion is preserved as DNA: 42 bases, with reading frame beginning at the first base. According to the germline V gene (reference sequence), CDR1 reads MNHNY and CDR2 reads SVGAGI.

This TCR was sampled from a human donor who was either an allogeneic HSCT recipient or a stem cell or donor lymphocyte infusion donor (not recorded which). It is not recorded whose cells these are; they may come from a transplant donor. Sequencing was done on a sample of blood, either unsorted or a sorted T cell fraction (not recorded which). The sequence joins TRBV6-6 to TRBJ2-3, with no D gene named confidently. The sequenced DNA is TGTGCCAGCAGAGCCCGGACGGCCACAGATACGCAGTATTTT. This sequence encodes CASRARTATDTQYF.